This section outlines one T cell receptor (beta chain) sequence together with its context. The CDR3 extends over 17 amino acids. V was trimmed by 2 bases and J by 0 bases, leaving 12 bases between them. CDR1 and CDR2 (germline): SGHRS, YFSETQ. Authors' methods: For nucleated cells, counts were estimated from reference gene primer amplification. The data were produced by immunoSEQ multiplex PCR, yet TCRdb's version contains in-frame clones alone and is incomplete. Clone size and the V and J calls come from that table; the DNA yielded D and trimming. The sample includes around 92,000 clones, 85% to 90% seen only once; the top ten take 10% to 15%. The source of the sample is a study of blood T cell repertoires in COVID-19. About the research overall: The samples span acute and convalescent COVID-19 from the United States, Italy and Spain.

The clonotype was recovered from an older woman in a cohort sampled during active or convalescent COVID-19. This chain joins TRBV5-1 and TRBJ2-6; D possibly corresponds to TRBD2 (6 bases). Sequencing was carried out using peripheral blood. CDR3 region: CASSFTSSSSGANVLTF. The CDR3 DNA is TGCGCCAGCAGCTTTACTAGCTCTAGCTCTGGGGCCAACGTCCTGACTTTC. Full variable domain (remainder filled in from reference TRBV5-1 and TRBJ2-6): KAGVTQTPRYLIKTRGQQVTLSCSPISGHRSVSWYQQTPGQGLQFLFEYFSETQRNKGNFPGRFSGRQFSNSRSEMNVSTLELGDSALYLCASSFTSSSSGANVLTFGAGSRLTVL.